The table lists the clone carrying this T cell receptor (beta chain) with many counts. This sample was included in a study of T cells in Graves' hyperthyroidism and ophthalmopathy. Amplification of TCR beta CDR3 regions used RNA as the template. When the TCR CDR3 underwent first-round RT-PCR, the HTBI primer set was used. TCRdb reprocessed the multiplex PCR reads with MiXCR, giving one entry per CDR3 protein. The sample lists 470,000 or so distinct CDR3 sequences; about 20% were seen once. This CDR3 contains 10 residues. V lost 4 bases, J lost 5 bases, and 2 bases lay in between. Germline V lookup: CDR1 MNHEY, CDR2 SVGEGT.

The chain recombines TRBV6-2 or TRBV6-3 with TRBJ2-5; no clear D gene. The sequence was collected from a young man with Graves' hyperthyroidism. Sequencing used blood. The CDR3 bases are TGTGCCAGCAGTTTGGAGACCCAGTACTTC. This translates into CASSLETQYF.